The 32 T cell receptor beta chains reported below all come from one sample, sequenced in a study of monozygotic twins with inflammatory bowel disease. TCRdb reprocessed the 5' RACE reads, with one entry per CDR3 protein and no DNA. The sample includes 330,000 or so distinct CDR3 sequences. Sequenced material: blood. These receptor sequences come from a human donor with ulcerative colitis or Crohn's disease, or a healthy co-twin of an affected twin (not recorded which).

The rearrangement joins TRBV27 to TRBJ2-5. The CDR3 loop spans 13 amino acids. Germline V gene lookup returns CDR1 MNHEY and CDR2 SMNVEV (reference sequence). The CDR3 sequence is CASSYGYQETQYF.

The rearrangement links TRBV9 to TRBJ2-7; the D call from TCRdb, TRBD2, cannot be confirmed without DNA. The CDR3 length is 15 residues. Germline values: CDR1 SGDLS, CDR2 YYNGEE. The CDR3 loop reads CASSVGSGAGYEQYF. The whole variable domain, filled in from reference TRBV9 and TRBJ2-7, reads DSGVTQTPKHLITATGQRVTLRCSPRSGDLSVYWYQQSLDQGLQFLIQYYNGEERAKGNILERFSAQQFPDLHSELNLSSLELGDSALYFCASSVGSGAGYEQYFGPGTRLTVT.

The genes are TRBV7-7 and TRBJ1-5. The length of the CDR3 is 17 residues. Germline loops: CDR1 SSHAT, CDR2 FNYEAQ (reference sequence). The CDR3 is CASSLPIQMEGNQPQHF.

This chain connects TRBV20-1 to TRBJ2-1; the TCRdb call, TRBD2, lacks DNA for checking. The CDR3 consists of 17 residues. CDR1 and CDR2 from the germline V gene are DFQATT and SNEGSKA (reference sequence). Here the CDR3 reads CSAKPGLAVSSYNEQFF.

The V gene is TRBV9, the J gene TRBJ2-7; TCRdb designates TRBD1, a call that cannot be tested without DNA. CDR3 length: 14 residues. Germline CDR1 and CDR2: SGDLS and YYNGEE. CDR3 in amino acids: CASSLGQGPHEQYF.

The rearrangement links TRBV3-1 to TRBJ2-3; TCRdb gives TRBD2 as the D gene, but with no DNA this cannot be confirmed. The germline V gene has CDR1 LGHDT and CDR2 YNNKEL (reference sequence). The CDR3 is 16 residues long. The CDR3 region is CASSQNSGGRTDTQYF.

The chain has TRBV5-1 and TRBJ2-2; TCRdb designates TRBD2, a call that cannot be tested without DNA. CDR3 length equals 16 residues. Germline V gene sequence: CDR1 SGHRS, CDR2 YFSETQ. Here the CDR3 reads CASSSGLAENTGELFF.

This chain connects TRBV6-2 or TRBV6-3 to TRBJ2-7; TCRdb indicates TRBD1, and absent DNA this call remains unverified. The germline V gene encodes CDR1 MNHEY and CDR2 SVGEGT. The CDR3 is 16 residues long. CDR3 protein: CASSYPQGQGTYEQYF.

The V and J genes are TRBV7-8 and TRBJ2-7; absent DNA, TCRdb's TRBD1 call cannot be checked. Germline-derived CDR1 and CDR2 are SGHVS and FQNEAQ. This CDR3 is 15 amino acids long. CDR3 protein: CASSHTTGGPYEQYF.

The gene calls are TRBV4-1 and TRBJ2-4; TCRdb's D call, TRBD2, is unchecked because there is no DNA. The CDR3 length is 18 residues. The V gene's germline CDR1 is MGHRA and CDR2 YSYEKL. CDR3 sequence: CASSQVFLAGGLVFPQYF.

The chain uses TRBV28 and TRBJ2-2; the D gene TCRdb calls, TRBD2, cannot be checked with no DNA. The CDR3 runs 15 residues. Germline loops: CDR1 MDHEN, CDR2 SYDVKM. This chain's CDR3 is CASGLAGGFTGELFF. Looking up the rest from reference TRBV28 and TRBJ2-2 gives the full variable domain: DVKVTQSSRYLVKRTGEKVFLECVQDMDHENMFWYRQDPGLGLRLIYFSYDVKMKEKGDIPEGYSVSREKKERFSLILESASTNQTSMYLCASGLAGGFTGELFFGEGSRLTVL.

CDR3 protein: CAWSVGGTGELFF. This chain links TRBV30 with TRBJ2-2; the TCRdb D gene call, TRBD1, has no DNA to confirm it. Germline values: CDR1 GTSNPN, CDR2 SVGIG (reference sequence). The CDR3 sequence is 13 residues long.

The rearrangement joins TRBV20-1 to TRBJ2-1; TCRdb names TRBD1, which stays unverified in the absence of DNA. This CDR3 spans 15 amino acids. CDR1 is DFQATT and CDR2 is SNEGSKA in the germline V gene (reference sequence). CDR3 protein: CSAASGMPYYNEQFF.

This sequence joins TRBV20-1 and TRBJ1-2. Per the germline V gene, CDR1 is DFQATT and CDR2 is SNEGSKA (reference sequence). The length of the CDR3 is 12 residues. The CDR3: CSASQQSYGYTF.

This chain links TRBV6-1 with TRBJ1-2; TCRdb calls TRBD1, which cannot be checked without DNA. There are 14 residues in the CDR3. CDR1 MNHNS and CDR2 SASEGT come from the germline V gene. The CDR3 spells CASSPVGQGAGATF.

The V gene is TRBV20-1, the J gene TRBJ1-2; the D gene TCRdb calls, TRBD1, cannot be checked with no DNA. In germline, CDR1 is DFQATT, CDR2 SNEGSKA (reference sequence). The CDR3 sequence is 14 residues long. The CDR3 sequence: CSARDTGTIYGYTF.

This chain links TRBV6-6 with TRBJ1-1; TCRdb's D call, TRBD1, is unchecked because there is no DNA. The CDR3 runs 13 residues. CDR1 is MNHNY, CDR2 SVGAGI, per germline (reference sequence). CDR3 protein: CASRGTDGPEAFF.

This chain connects TRBV6-2 or TRBV6-3 to TRBJ2-2. The CDR3 loop spans 15 amino acids. The V gene's germline CDR1 is MNHEY and CDR2 SVGEGT. The CDR3 spells CASSYSLAGTGELFF.

The rearrangement joins TRBV28 to TRBJ1-2; TCRdb proposes TRBD1, but this gene call is untestable without DNA. This CDR3 has 13 amino acids. Germline V gene data show CDR1 as MDHEN and CDR2 as SYDVKM. The CDR3 spells CASSPRQNYGYTF.

This sequence joins TRBV6-4 and TRBJ2-2; TCRdb's assignment of TRBD2 cannot be checked, as there is no DNA. The CDR3 has 14 amino acids. Germline V gives CDR1 MRHNA, CDR2 SNTAGT. The CDR3 sequence: CASSLDRSTGELFF.

J is TRBJ2-7 and V is TRBV20-1; TCRdb selects TRBD1, and the lack of DNA leaves this call unchecked. CDR3 length: 15 amino acids. Germline V gene data show CDR1 as DFQATT and CDR2 as SNEGSKA (reference sequence). Here the CDR3 reads CSATVGQGGSYEQYF.

The gene calls are TRBV5-1 and TRBJ2-7; the TRBD2 assignment by TCRdb is unverifiable without DNA. Per the germline V gene, CDR1 is SGHRS and CDR2 is YFSETQ. The CDR3 consists of 18 residues. This chain's CDR3 is CASSLLASGRRGSYEQYF.

The CDR3 region is CASGPIAYEQYF. The V call is TRBV10-3, the J call TRBJ2-7. The CDR3 covers 12 residues. CDR1 is ENHRY and CDR2 is SYGVKD in the germline V gene.

The V gene is TRBV28, the J gene TRBJ2-2. CDR3 length: 13 residues. Per germline, CDR1 MDHEN and CDR2 SYDVKM. CDR3 in amino acids: CASSTQTTGELFF.

The rearrangement joins TRBV19 to TRBJ2-3; TCRdb calls TRBD1, which cannot be checked without DNA. The CDR3 covers 13 residues. CDR1 and CDR2 from the germline V gene are LNHDA and SQIVND (reference sequence). This CDR3 reads CAARQGGTDTQYF.

The chain links TRBV3-1 to TRBJ2-7; no DNA is available, so the TRBD1 call from TCRdb remains unchecked. The CDR3 is made up of 15 amino acids. Germline-derived CDR1 and CDR2 are LGHDT and YNNKEL (reference sequence). This CDR3 reads CASSSPGTGAQEQYF.

This sequence joins TRBV11-3 and TRBJ2-3; the TCRdb D gene call, TRBD1, has no DNA to confirm it. This CDR3 is built from 15 residues. The germline gives CDR1 SGHNT, CDR2 YENEEA. CDR3 sequence reads: CASSSGQIVTDTQYF.

The rearrangement uses TRBV21-1 and TRBJ2-4; the TCRdb call, TRBD2, lacks DNA for checking. TRBV21-1 is annotated as a pseudogene. The CDR3 has 18 residues. The CDR3 spells CASSKGRGSAERKNIQYF.

The gene calls are TRBV9 and TRBJ2-5; TCRdb outputs TRBD2, but without DNA this stays unchecked. The CDR3 contains 17 residues. Germline V lookup: CDR1 SGDLS, CDR2 YYNGEE. CDR3: CASSAGLAELYQETQYF.

The chain links TRBV7-8 to TRBJ2-3; with no DNA, the TCRdb D assignment of TRBD1 cannot be verified. The CDR3 has 14 amino acids. CDR1 SGHVS and CDR2 FQNEAQ come from the germline V gene. This CDR3 is CAVVGGGSTDTQYF.

The V call is TRBV5-1, the J call TRBJ2-3; TCRdb outputs TRBD2, but without DNA this stays unchecked. Germline V gene data show CDR1 as SGHRS and CDR2 as YFSETQ. CDR3 size: 16 residues. CDR3 amino acids: CASSSSMTSSSDTQYF.

This chain joins TRBV7-8 and TRBJ2-1; TCRdb's D call, TRBD1, is unchecked because there is no DNA. CDR1 is SGHVS and CDR2 is FQNEAQ in the germline V gene. The CDR3 contains 16 residues. CDR3 loop: CASSLRAWTGGGEQFF.